This entry lists 4 T cell receptor beta chains sequenced from one sample in a study of shared clonotypes between healthy human individuals. Terminally differentiated effector memory CD45RA+ cells were excluded from the naive CD8 cells, which were CD45RO-negative and positively selected for CCR7. Here immunoSEQ multiplex PCR was the method, and the copy in TCRdb shows in-frame clones only, minus some. The sample has millions of clones; over 85% are singletons. The sample was naive CD8+ T cells sorted from blood. These receptors were obtained from a man aged 18 to 29 in good health.

V usage is TRBV4-1 and J usage is TRBJ2-5; D not certain. The germline V gene encodes CDR1 MGHRA and CDR2 YSYEKL. V was pared by 4 bases and J by 5 bases, with 8 bases between. CDR3 length: 12 residues. This chain's CDR3 is CASSPSGETQYF. The CDR3 DNA follows: TGCGCCAGCAGCCCGTCTGGGGAGACCCAGTACTTC.

The sample holds one count of this clone. This chain uses TRBV29-1 with TRBJ2-3, with D possibly TRBD2 on 5 matching bases. The CDR3 is 16 amino acids. Trimming pared 1 base from V and 3 bases from J, leaving 17 bases between. Germline V gives CDR1 SQVTM, CDR2 ANQGSEA. CDR3 coding DNA: TGCAGCGTTGAAGGGGCGCTTCTAGCAGAGACAGATACGCAGTATTTT. Translation gives CSVEGALLAETDTQYF.

The V and J genes are TRBV7-9 and TRBJ2-1; tentative D call: TRBD1 (5 bases). This CDR3 has 16 residues. Germline V gene sequence: CDR1 SEHNR, CDR2 FQNEAQ (reference sequence). The ends were cut back, 6 bases at V and 5 bases at J, with 20 bases in the middle. DNA for the CDR3: TGTGCCAGCAGGTACAATTTCTTAAGGGGTGACAATGAGCAGTTCTTC. This translates into CASRYNFLRGDNEQFF.

J is TRBJ1-2 and V is TRBV4-1, with TRBD1 as a possible D gene (6 bases). V lost 3 bases, J lost 4 bases, and 9 bases lay in between. Germline CDR1 MGHRA, CDR2 YSYEKL. The CDR3 contains 13 residues. CDR3 in DNA: TGCGCCAGCAGCCAGGGACATAGCTATGGCTACACCTTC. Protein product: CASSQGHSYGYTF.